This paragraph reports one T cell receptor (beta chain). For recovered donors of Cohort 3, there were two negative PCRs, clearance, or symptom resolution. The record originates from a study of blood T cell repertoires in COVID-19. The wider study: From T cells, B-cell-depleted T cells, or PBMCs came the material, which was cDNA or gDNA.

The CDR3 is made up of 16 amino acids. Germline V gene sequence: CDR1 MDHEN, CDR2 SYDVKM. Trimming took 5 bases from V and 8 from J; bases not matched to a gene: 15. The protocol was immunoSEQ multiplex PCR, while the TCRdb copy is restricted to in-frame clones and leaves out a portion. The table lists some 270,000 clones, around 81% of them singletons. Sequencing input: PBMCs or T cells enriched from blood (not recorded which). The chain recombines TRBV28 with TRBJ2-1; 7 nucleotides align to TRBD2. This receptor was identified in a man in his forties or fifties who had recovered from COVID-19. CDR3 DNA: TGTGCCAGCAGTCCCCTGACTAGCCCTGGGGATTATGAGCAGTTCTTC. Amino acid sequence: CASSPLTSPGDYEQFF. Combining the CDR3 with reference TRBV28 and TRBJ2-1 gives the whole variable domain DVKVTQSSRYLVKRTGEKVFLECVQDMDHENMFWYRQDPGLGLRLIYFSYDVKMKEKGDIPEGYSVSREKKERFSLILESASTNQTSMYLCASSPLTSPGDYEQFFGPGTRLTVL.